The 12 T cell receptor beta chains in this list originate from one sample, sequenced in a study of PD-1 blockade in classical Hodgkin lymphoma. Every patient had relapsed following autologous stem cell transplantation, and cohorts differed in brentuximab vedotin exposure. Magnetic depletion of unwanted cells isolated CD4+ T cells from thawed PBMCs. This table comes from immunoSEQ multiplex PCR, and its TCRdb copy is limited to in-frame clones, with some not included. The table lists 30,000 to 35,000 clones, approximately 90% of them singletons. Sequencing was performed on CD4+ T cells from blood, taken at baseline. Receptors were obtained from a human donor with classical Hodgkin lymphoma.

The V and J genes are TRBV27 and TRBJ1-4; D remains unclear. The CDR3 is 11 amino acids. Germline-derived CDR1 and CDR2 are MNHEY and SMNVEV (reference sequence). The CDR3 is CRDATNEKLFF. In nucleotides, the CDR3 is TGTAGAGATGCAACTAATGAAAAACTGTTTTTT. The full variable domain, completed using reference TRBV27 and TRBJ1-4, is EAQVTQNPRYLITVTGKKLTVTCSQNMNHEYMSWYRQDPGLGLRQIYYSMNVEVTDKGDVPEGYKVSRKEKRNFPLILESPSPNQTSLYFCRDATNEKLFFGSGTQLSVL.

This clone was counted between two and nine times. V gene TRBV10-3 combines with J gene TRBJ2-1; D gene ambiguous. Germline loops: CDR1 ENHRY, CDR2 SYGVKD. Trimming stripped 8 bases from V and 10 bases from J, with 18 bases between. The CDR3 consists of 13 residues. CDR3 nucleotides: TGTGCCATCGGATGGCAGCCTCTCGACGAGCAGTTCTTC. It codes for CAIGWQPLDEQFF.

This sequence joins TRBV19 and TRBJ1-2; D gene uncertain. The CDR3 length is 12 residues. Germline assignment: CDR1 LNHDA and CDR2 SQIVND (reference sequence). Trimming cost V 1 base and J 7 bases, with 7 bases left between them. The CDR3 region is CASSIAPGGYTF. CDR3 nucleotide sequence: TGTGCCAGTAGTATAGCACCGGGTGGCTACACCTTC. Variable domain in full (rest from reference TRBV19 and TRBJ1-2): DGGITQSPKYLFRKEGQNVTLSCEQNLNHDAMYWYRQDPGQGLRLIYYSQIVNDFQKGDIAEGYSVSREKKESFPLTVTSAQKNPTAFYLCASSIAPGGYTFGSGTRLTVV.

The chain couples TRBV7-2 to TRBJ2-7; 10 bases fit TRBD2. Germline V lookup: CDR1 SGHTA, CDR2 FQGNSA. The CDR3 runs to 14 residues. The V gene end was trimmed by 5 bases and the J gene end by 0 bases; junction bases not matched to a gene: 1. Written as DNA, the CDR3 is TGTGCCAGCAGCAGGACTAGCGGCTCCTACGAGCAGTACTTC. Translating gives CASSRTSGSYEQYF.

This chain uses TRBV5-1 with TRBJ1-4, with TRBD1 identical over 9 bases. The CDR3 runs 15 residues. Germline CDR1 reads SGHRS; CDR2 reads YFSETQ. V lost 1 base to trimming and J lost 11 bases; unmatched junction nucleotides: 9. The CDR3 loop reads CASSLLDRGLGKLFF. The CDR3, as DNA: TGCGCCAGCAGCTTGTTAGACAGGGGGTTAGGGAAACTGTTTTTT.

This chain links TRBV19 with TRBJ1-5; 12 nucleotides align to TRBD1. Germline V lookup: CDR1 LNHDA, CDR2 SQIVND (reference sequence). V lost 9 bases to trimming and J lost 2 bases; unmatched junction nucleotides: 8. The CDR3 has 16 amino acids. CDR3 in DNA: TGTGCCAGGGGACAGGGGGCTTCGGCTTGCAATCAGCCCCAGCATTTT. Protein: CARGQGASACNQPQHF.

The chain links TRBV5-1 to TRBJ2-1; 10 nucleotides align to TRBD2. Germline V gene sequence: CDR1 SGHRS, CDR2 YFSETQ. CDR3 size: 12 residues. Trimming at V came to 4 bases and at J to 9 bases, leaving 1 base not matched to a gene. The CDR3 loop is CASSLAGVEQFF. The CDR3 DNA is TGCGCCAGCAGCCTAGCGGGAGTTGAGCAGTTCTTC.

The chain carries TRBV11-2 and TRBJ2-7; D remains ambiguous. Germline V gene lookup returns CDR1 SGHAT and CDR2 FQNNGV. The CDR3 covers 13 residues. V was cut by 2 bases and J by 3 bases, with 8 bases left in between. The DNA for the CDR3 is TGTGCCAGCAGCTTAAGGGAACTCTACGAGCAGTACTTC. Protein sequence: CASSLRELYEQYF.

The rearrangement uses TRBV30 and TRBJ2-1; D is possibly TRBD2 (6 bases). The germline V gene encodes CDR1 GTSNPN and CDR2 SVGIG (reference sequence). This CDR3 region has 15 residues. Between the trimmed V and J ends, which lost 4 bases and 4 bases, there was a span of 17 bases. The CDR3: CAWTLGLSTYNEQFF. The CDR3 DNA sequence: TGTGCCTGGACCTTGGGACTCTCTACTTACAATGAGCAGTTCTTC.

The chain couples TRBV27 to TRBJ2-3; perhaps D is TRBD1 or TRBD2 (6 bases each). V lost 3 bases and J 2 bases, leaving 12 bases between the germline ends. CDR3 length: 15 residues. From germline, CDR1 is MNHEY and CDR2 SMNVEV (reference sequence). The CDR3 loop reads CASSFGGHYTDTQYF. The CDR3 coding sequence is TGTGCCAGCAGTTTCGGGGGACACTACACAGATACGCAGTATTTT.

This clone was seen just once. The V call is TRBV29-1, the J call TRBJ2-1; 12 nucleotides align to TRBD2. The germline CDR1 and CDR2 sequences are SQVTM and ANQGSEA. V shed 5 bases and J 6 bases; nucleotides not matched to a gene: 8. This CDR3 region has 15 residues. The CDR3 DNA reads TGCAGCGTTCAGGGACTAGCGGGTAGAATCAATGAGCAGTTCTTC. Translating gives CSVQGLAGRINEQFF.

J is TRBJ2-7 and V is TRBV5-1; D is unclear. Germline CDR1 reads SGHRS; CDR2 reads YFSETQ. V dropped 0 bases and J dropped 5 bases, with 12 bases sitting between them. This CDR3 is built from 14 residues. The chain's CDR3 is CASSLGLSGDEQYF. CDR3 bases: TGCGCCAGCAGCTTGGGACTGTCAGGTGACGAGCAGTACTTC.